The rows below give T cell receptor beta chains drawn from one sample of a study of technical replicates of blood from a few donors. TCRdb's table, derived via immunoSEQ multiplex PCR, lists solely in-frame clones and lacks some. The repertoire holds roughly 74,000 clones, with roughly 90% as singletons. The sequenced sample consisted of T cells isolated from PBMCs. The receptors originated from a human donor in good health. CDR3s include the opening cysteine and the closing phenylalanine or tryptophan. The D gene is left open where the match is weak. Rows give clone size only sometimes, using once, few, many, or a class for an expanded clone.

TRBD2,.,TRBJ2-7,TRBV4-1,CASSHGGRALDEQYF,TGCGCCAGCAGCCACGGCGGGAGGGCCCTAGACGAGCAGTACTTC
.,.,TRBJ1-4,TRBV25-1,CASSEYYGVLDEKLFF,TGTGCCAGCAGTGAATATTACGGGGTTCTCGATGAAAAACTGTTTTTT
.,.,TRBJ2-6,TRBV7-2,CASSLGQAGANVLTF,TGTGCCAGCAGCTTAGGACAGGCTGGGGCCAACGTCCTGACTTTC
.,.,TRBJ2-7,TRBV28,CASSPRDEQYF,TGTGCCAGCAGTCCGAGGGACGAGCAGTACTTC
TRBD1,.,TRBJ1-2,TRBV5-1,CASSLGQGEYGYTF,TGCGCCAGCAGCTTGGGACAGGGCGAGTATGGCTACACCTTC
TRBD1,few,TRBJ1-5,TRBV29-1,CSVGQGLQPQHF,TGCAGCGTTGGACAGGGCTTACAGCCCCAGCATTTT
.,once,TRBJ2-3,TRBV10-3,CAITDTIRADTQYF,TGTGCCATCACCGATACCATCAGGGCCGATACGCAGTATTTT
.,.,TRBJ2-1,TRBV11-2,CASSLGTAYNEQFF,TGTGCCAGCAGCTTAGGGACAGCCTACAATGAGCAGTTCTTC
.,once,TRBJ1-3,TRBV25-1,CASSDVESGNTIYF,TGTGCCAGCAGTGACGTGGAGTCTGGAAACACCATATATTTT
TRBD1,.,TRBJ2-7,TRBV7-2,CASSLVGTGSYEQYF,TGTGCCAGCAGCTTAGTCGGGACAGGCTCCTACGAGCAGTACTTC
.,.,TRBJ1-4,TRBV4-3,CASSPFWRSNEKLFF,TGCGCCAGCAGCCCGTTCTGGAGGTCTAATGAAAAACTGTTTTTT
.,once,TRBJ2-7,TRBV6-1,CASSPLGLGSYEQYF,TGTGCCAGCAGCCCTTTAGGACTGGGCTCCTACGAGCAGTACTTC
TRBD2,.,TRBJ2-1,TRBV27,CASSETSDEQFF,TGTGCCAGCAGCGAGACTAGCGACGAGCAGTTCTTC
TRBD2,.,TRBJ2-1,TRBV9,CASSGTPSGGARDEQFF,TGTGCCAGCAGCGGGACCCCTAGCGGGGGCGCAAGGGATGAGCAGTTCTTC
TRBD1,.,TRBJ2-7,TRBV6-6,CASSYGTESYEQYF,TGTGCCAGCAGTTACGGGACAGAATCCTACGAGCAGTACTTC
.,.,TRBJ1-3,TRBV27,CASSLDGGSGNTIYF,TGTGCCAGCAGCCTTGACGGAGGTTCTGGAAACACCATATATTTT
TRBD1,.,TRBJ1-2,TRBV7-6,CASSGRDRGIANYGYTF,TGTGCCAGCAGCGGAAGGGACAGGGGTATCGCTAACTATGGCTACACCTTC
.,.,TRBJ2-7,TRBV21-1,CASHLCRVLKYEQYF,TGTGCCAGCCACTTATGCAGGGTTTTGAAGTACGAGCAGTACTTC
TRBD1,.,TRBJ1-2,TRBV9,CASSAQQGAQVYGYTF,TGTGCCAGCAGCGCCCAACAGGGGGCACAGGTATATGGCTACACCTTC
.,.,TRBJ1-5,TRBV19,CASHSGPEDPYQPQHF,TGTGCCAGTCACTCCGGCCCCGAGGATCCTTATCAGCCCCAGCATTTT
TRBD1,once,TRBJ2-1,TRBV7-7,CASSNGQEFYNEQFF,TGTGCCAGCAGTAACGGACAGGAGTTCTACAATGAGCAGTTCTTC
.,.,TRBJ2-3,TRBV5-1,CASSSERNTQYF,TGCGCCAGCAGCTCTGAGAGGAATACGCAGTATTTT
.,.,TRBJ2-7,TRBV28,CASSLSTAEQYF,TGTGCCAGCAGTTTAAGCACAGCTGAGCAGTACTTC
.,.,TRBJ2-7,TRBV28,CASETKPYEQYF,TGTGCCAGCGAAACCAAGCCCTACGAGCAGTACTTC
TRBD1,.,TRBJ2-2,TRBV7-2,CASSHPGQGVGELFF,TGTGCCAGCAGCCACCCGGGACAGGGCGTCGGGGAGCTGTTTTTT
.,.,TRBJ2-1,TRBV6-5,CASSYSRVTSYNEQFF,TGTGCCAGCAGTTACTCGAGAGTTACCTCCTACAATGAGCAGTTCTTC
TRBD1,.,TRBJ1-2,TRBV27,CASRDRDGYTF,TGTGCCAGCAGGGACAGGGATGGCTACACCTTC
.,.,TRBJ1-1,TRBV27,CASSFQKNTEAFF,TGTGCCAGCAGTTTCCAGAAGAACACTGAAGCTTTCTTT
.,.,TRBJ1-1,TRBV5-1,CASSLSAGGGTEAFF,TGCGCCAGCAGCTTGTCCGCGGGTGGAGGCACTGAAGCTTTCTTT
TRBD1,.,TRBJ2-7,TRBV13,CASSCRDRGDDEQYF,TGTGCCAGCAGCTGCCGGGACAGGGGGGACGACGAGCAGTACTTC
.,.,TRBJ1-5,TRBV6-4,CASSESGGNQPQHF,TGTGCCAGCAGTGAATCAGGGGGCAATCAGCCCCAGCATTTT
TRBD2,.,TRBJ2-7,TRBV29-1,CSVLSGGGSYEQYF,TGCAGCGTACTGAGCGGCGGGGGGTCCTACGAGCAGTACTTC
TRBD2,.,TRBJ2-7,TRBV29-1,CSVEQSGSSGEQYF,TGCAGCGTTGAGCAGAGCGGGAGTTCGGGGGAGCAGTACTTC
.,.,TRBJ2-7,TRBV6-5,CATLTERSEQYF,TGTGCCACCCTGACAGAGAGGAGCGAGCAGTACTTC
.,.,TRBJ1-3,TRBV7-6,CASSFSVSGNTIYF,TGTGCCAGCAGCTTTAGCGTCTCTGGAAACACCATATATTTT
.,.,TRBJ2-7,TRBV6-6,CASSPRVEQYF,TGTGCCAGCAGCCCCCGCGTGGAGCAGTACTTC
.,.,TRBJ1-2,TRBV11-2,CASTLGGERGYTF,TGTGCCAGCACCCTCGGGGGGGAGCGAGGCTACACCTTC
TRBD2,.,TRBJ2-3,TRBV2,CASSRGREARNTQYF,TGTGCCAGCAGTAGAGGGAGGGAGGCAAGGAATACGCAGTATTTT
TRBD1,.,TRBJ2-7,TRBV7-3,CASSLTGVATYEQYF,TGTGCCAGCAGCCTCACAGGGGTTGCTACCTACGAGCAGTACTTC
TRBD1,.,TRBJ1-3,TRBV5-4,CASSIPQGDTGNTIYF,TGTGCCAGCAGCATACCTCAGGGGGATACTGGAAACACCATATATTTT
TRBD2,.,TRBJ2-1,TRBV7-3,CASSTSGRNEQFF,TGTGCCAGTTCGACTAGCGGGAGGAATGAGCAGTTCTTC
TRBD1,.,TRBJ1-1,TRBV13,CASSWGQGTIRNTEAFF,TGTGCCAGCAGCTGGGGACAGGGGACCATTAGGAACACTGAAGCTTTCTTT